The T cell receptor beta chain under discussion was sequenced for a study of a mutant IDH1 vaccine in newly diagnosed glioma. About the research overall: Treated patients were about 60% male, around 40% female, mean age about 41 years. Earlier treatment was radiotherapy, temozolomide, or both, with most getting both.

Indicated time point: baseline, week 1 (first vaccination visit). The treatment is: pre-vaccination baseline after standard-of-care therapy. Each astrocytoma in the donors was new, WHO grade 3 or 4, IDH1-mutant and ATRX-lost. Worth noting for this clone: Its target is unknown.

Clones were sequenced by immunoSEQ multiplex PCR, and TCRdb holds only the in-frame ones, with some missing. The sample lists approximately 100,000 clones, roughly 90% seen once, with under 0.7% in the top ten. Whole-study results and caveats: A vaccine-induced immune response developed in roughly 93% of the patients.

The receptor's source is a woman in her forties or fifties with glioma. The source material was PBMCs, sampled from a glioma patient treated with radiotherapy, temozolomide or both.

CDR3 region: CASSQARIGTGNTGELFF. The CDR3 DNA reads as TGTGCCAGCAGCCAAGCTAGAATTGGGACGGGAAATACCGGGGAGCTGTTTTTT. This rearrangement joins TRBV7-8 to TRBJ2-2; D possibly uses TRBD1 or TRBD2 (5 bases each). V was shortened by 5 bases and J by 5 bases, with 24 bases between the two germline ends. Germline V gene lookup returns CDR1 SGHVS and CDR2 FQNEAQ. This CDR3 is 18 amino acids long.